The present T cell receptor beta chain was sequenced within a study of Graves' ophthalmopathy and Graves' hyperthyroidism (dated by TCRdb to 2017 to 2018). About the full investigation: Peripheral blood samples were taken at the time of initial diagnosis, before any treatment was given. In total, some 130 blood samples were TCR-sequenced: under 45 ophthalmopathy, approximately 75 hyperthyroidism and some 17 hyperthyroidism-to-ophthalmopathy patients. To explore V-J signatures distinguishing ophthalmopathy from hyperthyroidism, a discovery set of 100 patients (roughly 45 ophthalmopathy, roughly 60 stable hyperthyroidism) was enrolled. Following sampling, methimazole starting at 30 mg daily was administered to hyperthyroidism patients, and high-dose intravenous methylprednisolone was administered to ophthalmopathy patients. T-cell repertoires of thyroid tissue and blood were compared in over five hyperthyroidism patients. To tell Graves' ophthalmopathy apart from Graves' hyperthyroidism, and to predict which patients would progress to ophthalmopathy, the study relied on TCR beta repertoire signatures. For independent validation, a separate cohort was made up of fewer than 20 hyperthyroidism patients plus 17 patients who later progressed from hyperthyroidism to ophthalmopathy. What the research found in general, with its limitations: Most of the expanded thyroid clonotypes with a frequency above 0.001 were also detected in blood, and it was suggested that the thyroid immune response may be reflected by blood repertoires. Sample size was not predetermined statistically, and investigators were not blinded to group allocation. In validation, the model predicted ophthalmopathy progression with 55% to 71% sensitivity and around 72% specificity; 12 predicted patients were CT-confirmed with GO in a median of approximately six months. In cross-validation, the 13-signature model distinguished ophthalmopathy from stable hyperthyroidism with 87.88% sensitivity and about 81% specificity, while in the test set the corresponding values were about 80% and 75%.

This clonotype was picked up many times. Its antigen target is currently unknown. Base qualities are not at hand, and no much larger clone is one base apart. CDR1 and CDR2 are drawn from the germline V gene (reference sequence): DFQATT, SNEGSKA. Relative to germline, V is 6 bases shorter and J is 6 bases shorter, with 23 bases between their ends. Including cysteine and phenylalanine, the CDR3 has 15 amino acids. Only the CDR3 part of the read is kept: 45 bases, read in frame from the first base. Hyperthyroidism was considered stable if no progression to ophthalmopathy occurred within 18 months of follow-up. The hyperthyroidism patients were 18 to 65 years old and newly diagnosed, with a disease duration of less than 2 months. Patients with other autoimmune diseases, uncontrolled infections, pregnancy or lactation were excluded from the study. Diagnosis relied on clinical symptoms, serum thyroxine, TRAb, thyroid ultrasound and orbital computed tomography. Using Ficoll-Paque density gradient centrifugation, PBMCs were isolated from about 9.4 ml of fresh peripheral blood. Total RNA was extracted using Trizol reagent, and RNA quality was checked on an Agilent 2100 Bioanalyzer.

For repertoire sequencing, the TCR beta CDR3 regions were amplified from RNA transcripts. A first-round RT-PCR used HTBI primers with the Qiagen OneStep RT-PCR kit, followed by a second-round multiplex PCR, size selection and purification. Libraries were sequenced paired-end with 100 bp reads on an Illumina HiSeq2000. For the original study's pipeline: SOAPnuke was used to process the reads, throwing out any read that had adapters, had uncalled bases, had a mean Phred below 15, or lacked an exact constant-primer or identifier match. COPE v1.2.5 was used to merge high-quality paired reads. Each unique nucleotide sequence was treated as a clonotype, and MiTCR v1.1 was used to align the clonotypes to the IMGT TRB V, D and J references. Only V-J combinations with frequency above 0.0001 were analysed, covering approximately 99% of repertoires. For each V-J combination, a TCR clonal expansion and chaos score was defined as F50 clonal expansion divided by the chaos observed in the TCRdist matrix. Features were reduced by Welch's t-statistics and random forest to about a dozen V-J combinations, which fed a naive Bayes classifier. Thyroid-blood repertoire similarity was quantified with the Morisita-Horn index. Clones were called with MiXCR by TCRdb after fastp trimmed the public reads at Q25, and only in-frame beta chains were retained. CDR3 protein sequences are deduplicated, and each keeps its most common genes and DNA. These V and J calls derive from TCRdb rather than the authors' analysis. Counted in this sample were about 390,000 distinct CDR3 sequences; roughly 15% of them appeared once. Jointly, the top ten make up 2% to 3% of the sample.

The rearranged segments are TRBV20-1 and TRBJ1-2; the D gene remains uncertain. The TCR was taken from an adult woman with stable Graves' hyperthyroidism. Sequenced material: peripheral blood. The DNA sequence is TGCAGTGCCATGGGGTCTGAATGGCCAAGGGATGGCTACACCTTC. It encodes CSAMGSEWPRDGYTF.